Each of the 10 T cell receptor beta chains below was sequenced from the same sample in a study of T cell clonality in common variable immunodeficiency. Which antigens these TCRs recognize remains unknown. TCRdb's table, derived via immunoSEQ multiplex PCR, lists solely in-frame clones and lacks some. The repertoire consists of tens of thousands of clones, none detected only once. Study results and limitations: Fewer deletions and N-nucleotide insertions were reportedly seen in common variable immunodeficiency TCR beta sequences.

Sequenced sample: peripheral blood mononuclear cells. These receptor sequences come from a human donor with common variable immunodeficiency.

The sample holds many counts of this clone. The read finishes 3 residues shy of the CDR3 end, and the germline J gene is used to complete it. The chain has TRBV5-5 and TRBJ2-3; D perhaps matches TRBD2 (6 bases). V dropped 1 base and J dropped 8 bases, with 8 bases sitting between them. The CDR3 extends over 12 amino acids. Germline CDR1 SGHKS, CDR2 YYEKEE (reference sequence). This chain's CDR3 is CASSLWRGTQYF. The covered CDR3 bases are TGTGCCAGCAGCTTGTGGAGGGGTACG.

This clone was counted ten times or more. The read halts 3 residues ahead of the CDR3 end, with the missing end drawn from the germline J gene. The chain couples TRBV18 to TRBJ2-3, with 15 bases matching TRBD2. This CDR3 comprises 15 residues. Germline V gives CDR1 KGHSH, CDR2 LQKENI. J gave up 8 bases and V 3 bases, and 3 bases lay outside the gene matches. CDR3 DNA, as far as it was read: TGTGCCAGCTCACCCGGACTAGCGGGGGGGCTTACG. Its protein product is CASSPGLAGGLT. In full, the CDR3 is CASSPGLAGGLTQYF.

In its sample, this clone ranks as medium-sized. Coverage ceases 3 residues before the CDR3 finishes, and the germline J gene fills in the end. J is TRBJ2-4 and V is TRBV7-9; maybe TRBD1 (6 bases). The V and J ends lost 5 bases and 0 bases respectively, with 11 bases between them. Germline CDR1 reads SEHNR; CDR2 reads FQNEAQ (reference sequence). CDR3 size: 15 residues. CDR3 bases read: TGTGCCAGCAGCGGACAGCGCCTAGCCAAAAACATT. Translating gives CASSGQRLAKNI. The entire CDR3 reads CASSGQRLAKNIQYF.

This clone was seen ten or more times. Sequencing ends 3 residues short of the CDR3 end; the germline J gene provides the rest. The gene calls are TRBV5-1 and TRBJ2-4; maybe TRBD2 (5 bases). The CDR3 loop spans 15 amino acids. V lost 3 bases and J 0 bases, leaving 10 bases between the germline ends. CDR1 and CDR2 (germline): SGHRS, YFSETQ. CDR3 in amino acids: CASSSDSLAKNIQYF. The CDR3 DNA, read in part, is TGCGCCAGCAGCTCGGACTCTTTAGCCAAAAACATT.

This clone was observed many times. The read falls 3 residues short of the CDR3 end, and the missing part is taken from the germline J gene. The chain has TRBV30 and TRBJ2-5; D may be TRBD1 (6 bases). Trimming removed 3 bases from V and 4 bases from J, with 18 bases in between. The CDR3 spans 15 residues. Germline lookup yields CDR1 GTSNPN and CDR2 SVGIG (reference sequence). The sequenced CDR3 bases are TGTGCCTGGAGGATTCAGGGGACGGGGCGAGAGACC. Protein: CAWRIQGTGRET. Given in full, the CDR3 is CAWRIQGTGRETQYF.

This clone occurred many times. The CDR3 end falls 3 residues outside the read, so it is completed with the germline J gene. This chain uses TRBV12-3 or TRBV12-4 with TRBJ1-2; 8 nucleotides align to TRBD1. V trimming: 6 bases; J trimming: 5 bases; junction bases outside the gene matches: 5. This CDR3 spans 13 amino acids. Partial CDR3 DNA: TGTGCCAGCAGCCACGGACAGGGTTATGGC. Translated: CASSHGQGYG. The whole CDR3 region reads CASSHGQGYGYTF.

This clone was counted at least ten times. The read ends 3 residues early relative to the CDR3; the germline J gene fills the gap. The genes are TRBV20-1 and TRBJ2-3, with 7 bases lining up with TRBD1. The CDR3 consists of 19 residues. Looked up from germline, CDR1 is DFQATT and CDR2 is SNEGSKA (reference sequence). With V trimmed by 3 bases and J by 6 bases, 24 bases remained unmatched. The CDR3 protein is CSASWGTVGFGPMVDTQYF. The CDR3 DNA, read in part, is TGCAGTGCTAGCTGGGGGACAGTAGGTTTCGGGCCGATGGTGGATACG.

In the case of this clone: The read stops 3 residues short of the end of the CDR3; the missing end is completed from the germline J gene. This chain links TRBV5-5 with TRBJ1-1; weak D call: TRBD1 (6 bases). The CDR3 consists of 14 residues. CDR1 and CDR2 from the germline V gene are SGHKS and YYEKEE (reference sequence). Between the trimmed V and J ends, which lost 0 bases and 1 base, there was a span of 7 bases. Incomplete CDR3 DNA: TGTGCCAGCAGCTTGGGGGGGCGGAACACTGAA. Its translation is CASSLGGRNTE. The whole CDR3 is CASSLGGRNTEAFF.

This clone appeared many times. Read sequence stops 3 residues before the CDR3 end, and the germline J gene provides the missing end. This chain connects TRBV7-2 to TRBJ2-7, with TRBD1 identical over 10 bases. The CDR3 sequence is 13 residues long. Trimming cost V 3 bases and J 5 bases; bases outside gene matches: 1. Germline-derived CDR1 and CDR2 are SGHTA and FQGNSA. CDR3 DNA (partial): TGTGCCAGCAGCTTCGGGACAGGGGACGAG. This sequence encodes CASSFGTGDE. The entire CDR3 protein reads CASSFGTGDEQYF.

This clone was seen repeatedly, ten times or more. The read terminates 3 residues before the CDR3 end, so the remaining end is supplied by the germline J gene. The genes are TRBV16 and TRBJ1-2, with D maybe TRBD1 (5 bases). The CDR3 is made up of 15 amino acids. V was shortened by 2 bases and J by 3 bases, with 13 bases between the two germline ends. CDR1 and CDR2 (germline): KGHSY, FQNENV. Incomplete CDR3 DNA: TGTGCCAGCAGCCAAGGGGGGAGGCCAGACTATGGC. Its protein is CASSQGGRPDYG. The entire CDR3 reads CASSQGGRPDYGYTF.